This entry describes one T cell receptor beta chain. Positively selected for CCR7, the CD45RO-negative cells used as naive CD8 cells excluded terminally differentiated effector memory CD45RA+ cells. All participating donors were Caucasian adults from Nashville, Tennessee. The source of the sample is a study of shared clonotypes between healthy human individuals. For each subset, genomic DNA was distributed in equal portions over several immunoSEQ plates. Data came from immunoSEQ multiplex PCR; TCRdb stores just in-frame clones and leaves some out. The repertoire has about 2.1 million clones, around 93% of them found once; the top ten carry about 1.7%. Sequences were obtained from naive CD8+ T cells from PBMCs. The sequence was collected from a man aged 18-30 years in good health. Some clones in this sample may be carry-over from other donors' samples.

CDR3: CASSWVGVGGETQYF. As DNA, the CDR3 is TGTGCCAGCAGTTGGGTGGGGGTCGGGGGAGAGACCCAGTACTTC. V usage is TRBV28 and J usage is TRBJ2-5, with a possible D match to TRBD2 (6 bases). The V end lost 4 bases, the J end lost 4 bases, and 16 bases lay between the germline ends. Germline CDR1 MDHEN, CDR2 SYDVKM. The CDR3 runs to 15 residues.